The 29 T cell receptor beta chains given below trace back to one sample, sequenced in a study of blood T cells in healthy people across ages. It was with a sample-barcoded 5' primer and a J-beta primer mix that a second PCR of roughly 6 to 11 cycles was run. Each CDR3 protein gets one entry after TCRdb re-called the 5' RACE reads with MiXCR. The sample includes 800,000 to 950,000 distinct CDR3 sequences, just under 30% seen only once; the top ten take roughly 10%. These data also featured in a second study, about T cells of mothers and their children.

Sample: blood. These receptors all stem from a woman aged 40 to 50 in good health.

CDR3 in amino acids: CASGGDVGEANYGYTF. The CDR3 DNA follows: TGCGCCAGCGGGGGGGACGTCGGGGAAGCTAACTATGGCTACACCTTC. The chain employs TRBV5-1 and TRBJ1-2, with D possibly being TRBD1 (5 bases). The CDR3 has 16 amino acids. Germline CDR1 reads SGHRS; CDR2 reads YFSETQ. Trimming took off 7 bases at V and 0 bases at J, with 19 bases between the two ends.

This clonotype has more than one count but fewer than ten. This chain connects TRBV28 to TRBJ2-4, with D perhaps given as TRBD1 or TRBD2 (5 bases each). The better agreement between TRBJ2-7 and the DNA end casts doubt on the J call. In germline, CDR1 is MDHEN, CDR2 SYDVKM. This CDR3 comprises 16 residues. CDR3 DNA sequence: TGTGCCAGCAGTTCAACCGAAGGTGGGGGTTACTACGAGCAGTACTTC. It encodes CASSSTEGGGYYEQYF.

DNA for the CDR3: TGCGCCAGCAGCCCTGGCGCTGGATCCCAGGTTGGGGAGCAGTACTTC. Its protein is CASSPGAGSQVGEQYF. The rearrangement links TRBV5-1 to TRBJ2-7; the D is unclear. The germline V and J ends were trimmed by 4 bases and 7 bases, with 24 bases remaining between them. The germline gives CDR1 SGHRS, CDR2 YFSETQ. The CDR3 has 16 residues.

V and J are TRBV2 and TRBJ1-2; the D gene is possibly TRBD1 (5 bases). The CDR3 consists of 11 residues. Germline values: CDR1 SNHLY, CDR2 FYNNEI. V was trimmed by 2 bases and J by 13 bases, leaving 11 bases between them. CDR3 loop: CASSETGLCTF. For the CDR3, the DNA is TGTGCCAGCAGTGAAACAGGACTCTGCACCTTC.

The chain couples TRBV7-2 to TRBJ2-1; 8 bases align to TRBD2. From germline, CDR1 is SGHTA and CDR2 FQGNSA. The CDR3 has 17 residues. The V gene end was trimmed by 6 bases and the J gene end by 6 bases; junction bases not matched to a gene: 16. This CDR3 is CASSKSEGTRLVNEQFF. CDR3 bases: TGTGCCAGCAGTAAGTCTGAAGGGACTAGGCTCGTCAATGAGCAGTTCTTC. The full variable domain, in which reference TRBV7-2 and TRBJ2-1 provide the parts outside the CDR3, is GAGVSQSPSNKVTEKGKDVELRCDPISGHTALYWYRQSLGQGLEFLIYFQGNSAPDKSGLPSDRFSAERTGGSVSTLTIQRTQQEDSAVYLCASSKSEGTRLVNEQFFGPGTRLTVL.

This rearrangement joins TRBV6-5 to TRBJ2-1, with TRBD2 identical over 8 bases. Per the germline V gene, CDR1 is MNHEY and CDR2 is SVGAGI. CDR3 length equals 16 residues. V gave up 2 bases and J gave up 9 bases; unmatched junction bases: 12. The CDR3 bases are TGTGCCAGCAGTTACCGAGGGGGACTAGTCGCGGGTGAGCAGTTCTTC. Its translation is CASSYRGGLVAGEQFF.

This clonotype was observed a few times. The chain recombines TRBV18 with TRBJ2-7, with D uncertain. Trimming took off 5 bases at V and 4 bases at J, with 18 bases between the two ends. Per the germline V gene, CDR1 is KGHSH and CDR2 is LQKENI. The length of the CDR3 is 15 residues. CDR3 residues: CASSIAGLRGYEQYF. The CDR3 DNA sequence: TGTGCCAGCTCAATTGCTGGTCTCCGAGGTTACGAGCAGTACTTC.

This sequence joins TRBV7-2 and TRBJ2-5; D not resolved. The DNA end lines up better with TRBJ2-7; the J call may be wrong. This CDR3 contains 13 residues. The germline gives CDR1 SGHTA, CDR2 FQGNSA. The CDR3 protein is CASSFGINYEQYF. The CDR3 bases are TGTGCCAGCAGCTTTGGGATAAACTACGAGCAGTACTTC.

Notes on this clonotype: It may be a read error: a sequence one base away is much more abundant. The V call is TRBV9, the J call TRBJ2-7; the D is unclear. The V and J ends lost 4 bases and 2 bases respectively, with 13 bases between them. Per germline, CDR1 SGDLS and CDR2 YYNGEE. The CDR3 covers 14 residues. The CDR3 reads CASSPSGVAYEQYF. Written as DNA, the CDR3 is TGTGCCAGCAGCCCTTCCGGAGTAGCCTACGAGCAGTACTTC.

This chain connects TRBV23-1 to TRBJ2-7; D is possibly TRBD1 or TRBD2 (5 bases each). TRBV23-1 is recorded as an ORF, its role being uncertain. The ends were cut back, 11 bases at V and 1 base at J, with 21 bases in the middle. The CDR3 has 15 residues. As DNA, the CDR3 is TGCGCCGGAAATCGGCCCCGGGACGATTCCTACGAGCAGTACTTC. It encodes CAGNRPRDDSYEQYF.

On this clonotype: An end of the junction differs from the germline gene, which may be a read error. This CDR3 reads CTSSEGGEVPDTQYF. CDR3 bases: TGTACCAGCAGTGAAGGCGGGGAGGTCCCAGATACGCAGTATTTT. This chain connects TRBV6-1 to TRBJ2-3, with D perhaps TRBD2 (6 bases). The germline CDR1 and CDR2 sequences are MNHNS and SASEGT. The CDR3 extends over 15 amino acids.

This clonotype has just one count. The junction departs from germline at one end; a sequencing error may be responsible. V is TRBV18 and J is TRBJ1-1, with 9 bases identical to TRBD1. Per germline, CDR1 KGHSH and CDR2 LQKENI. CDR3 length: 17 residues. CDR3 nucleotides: TGTGCCAGCCCACCGCGCCGGGACAGGGTCTTGGGCACTGAAGCTTTCTTT. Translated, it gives CASPPRRDRVLGTEAFF.

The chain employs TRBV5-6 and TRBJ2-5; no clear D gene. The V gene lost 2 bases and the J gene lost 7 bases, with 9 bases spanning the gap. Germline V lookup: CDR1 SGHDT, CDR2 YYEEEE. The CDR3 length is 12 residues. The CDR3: CASSLGDPTQYF. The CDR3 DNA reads TGTGCCAGCAGCTTAGGAGACCCGACCCAGTACTTC.

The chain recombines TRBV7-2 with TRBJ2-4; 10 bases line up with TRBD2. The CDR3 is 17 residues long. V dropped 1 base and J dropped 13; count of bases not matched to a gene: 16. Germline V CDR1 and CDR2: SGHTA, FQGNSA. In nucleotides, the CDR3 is TGTGCCAGCAGCTTAGGAGCGGGGGGGCAGAGGCGGAATGAGCAGTACTTC. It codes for CASSLGAGGQRRNEQYF.

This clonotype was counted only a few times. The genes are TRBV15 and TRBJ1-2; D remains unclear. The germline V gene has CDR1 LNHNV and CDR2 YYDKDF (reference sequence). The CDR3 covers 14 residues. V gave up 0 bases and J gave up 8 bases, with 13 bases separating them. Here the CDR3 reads CATSRDIRTGGYTF. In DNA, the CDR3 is TGTGCCACCAGCAGAGATATCAGGACTGGAGGCTACACCTTC.

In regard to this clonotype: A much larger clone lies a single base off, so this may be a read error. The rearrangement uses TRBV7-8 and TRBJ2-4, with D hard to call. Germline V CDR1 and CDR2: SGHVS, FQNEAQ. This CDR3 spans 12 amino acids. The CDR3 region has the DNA TGTGTCAGCAGCCCTAACGAGAACATTCAGTACTTC. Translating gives CVSSPNENIQYF.

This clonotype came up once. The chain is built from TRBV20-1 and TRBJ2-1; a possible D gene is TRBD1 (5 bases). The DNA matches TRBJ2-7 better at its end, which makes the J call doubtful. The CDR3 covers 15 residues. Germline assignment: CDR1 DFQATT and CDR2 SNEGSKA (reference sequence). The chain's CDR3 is CSAKVQGSSWYEQYF. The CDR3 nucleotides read TGCAGTGCTAAGGTTCAGGGCAGCTCGTGGTACGAGCAGTACTTC.

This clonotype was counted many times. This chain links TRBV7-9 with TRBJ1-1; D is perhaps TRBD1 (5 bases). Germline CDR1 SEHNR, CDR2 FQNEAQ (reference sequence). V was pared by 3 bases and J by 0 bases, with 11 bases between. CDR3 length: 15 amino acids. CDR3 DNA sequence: TGTGCCAGCAGCTTTCTCGCAGGGATGAACACTGAAGCTTTCTTT. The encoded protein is CASSFLAGMNTEAFF.

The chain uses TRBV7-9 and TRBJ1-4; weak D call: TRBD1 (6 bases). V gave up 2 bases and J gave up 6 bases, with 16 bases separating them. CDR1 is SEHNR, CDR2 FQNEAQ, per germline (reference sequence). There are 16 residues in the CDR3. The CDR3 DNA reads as TGTGCCAGCAGCTTACCCCTCCAGGGGCTGGATGAAAAACTGTTTTTT. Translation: CASSLPLQGLDEKLFF.

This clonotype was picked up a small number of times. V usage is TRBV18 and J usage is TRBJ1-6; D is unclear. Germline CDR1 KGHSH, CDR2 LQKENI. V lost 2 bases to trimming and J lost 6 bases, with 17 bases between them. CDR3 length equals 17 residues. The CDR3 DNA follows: TGTGCCAGCTCACCAAATTTAGGTGTTACCGGTAATTCACCCCTCCACTTT. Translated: CASSPNLGVTGNSPLHF.

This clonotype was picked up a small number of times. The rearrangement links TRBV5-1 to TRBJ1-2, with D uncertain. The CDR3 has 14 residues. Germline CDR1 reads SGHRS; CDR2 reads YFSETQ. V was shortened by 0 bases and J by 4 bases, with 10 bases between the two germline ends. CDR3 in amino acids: CASSLDVSSYGYTF. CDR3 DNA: TGCGCCAGCAGCTTGGATGTTTCATCCTATGGCTACACCTTC.

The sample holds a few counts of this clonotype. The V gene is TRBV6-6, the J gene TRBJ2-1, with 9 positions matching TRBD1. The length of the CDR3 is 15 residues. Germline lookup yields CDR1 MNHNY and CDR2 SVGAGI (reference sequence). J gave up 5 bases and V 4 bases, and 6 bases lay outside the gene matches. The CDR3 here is CASSSGTGSHNEQFF. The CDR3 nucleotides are TGTGCCAGCAGTTCCGGGACAGGGTCCCACAATGAGCAGTTCTTC.

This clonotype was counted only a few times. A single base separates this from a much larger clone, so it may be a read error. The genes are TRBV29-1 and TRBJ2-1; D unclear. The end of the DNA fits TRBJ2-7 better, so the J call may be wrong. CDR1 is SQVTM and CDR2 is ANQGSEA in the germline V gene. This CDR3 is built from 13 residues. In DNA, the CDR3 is TGCAGCGTTACTGATAGCTCCTACAATGAGCAGTACTTC. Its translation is CSVTDSSYNEQYF.

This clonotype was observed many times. The CDR3 DNA reads TGTGCCAGCAGTCCGACAGCCTCTAACTATGGCTACACCTTC. Translated: CASSPTASNYGYTF. This chain uses TRBV28 with TRBJ1-2; tentatively, D is TRBD1 (5 bases). From germline, CDR1 is MDHEN and CDR2 SYDVKM. CDR3 length: 14 residues. V gave up 5 bases and J gave up 0 bases, with 10 bases separating them.

The CDR3 region has the DNA TGTGCCACCAGTGAGCCACCCACGGGACAACCCCAGCATTTT. This gives the protein CATSEPPTGQPQHF. This sequence joins TRBV24-1 and TRBJ1-5; perhaps TRBD1 as D (6 bases). Trimming cost V 4 bases and J 10 bases, with 16 bases left between them. The length of the CDR3 is 14 residues. Per germline, CDR1 KGHDR and CDR2 SFDVKD.

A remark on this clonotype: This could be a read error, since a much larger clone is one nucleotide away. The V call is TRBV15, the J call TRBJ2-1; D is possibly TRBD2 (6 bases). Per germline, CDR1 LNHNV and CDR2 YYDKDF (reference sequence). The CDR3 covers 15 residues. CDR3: CATSREQAGYNGQFF. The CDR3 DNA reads TGTGCCACCAGCAGAGAGCAAGCGGGCTACAATGGGCAGTTCTTC.

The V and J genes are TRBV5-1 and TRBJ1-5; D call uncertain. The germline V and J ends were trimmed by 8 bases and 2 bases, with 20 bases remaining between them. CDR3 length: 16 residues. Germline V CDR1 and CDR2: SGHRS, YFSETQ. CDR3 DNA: TGCGCCAGAGCAAACCCCCTAAAGGGTCGCAATCAGCCCCAGCATTTT. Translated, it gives CARANPLKGRNQPQHF.

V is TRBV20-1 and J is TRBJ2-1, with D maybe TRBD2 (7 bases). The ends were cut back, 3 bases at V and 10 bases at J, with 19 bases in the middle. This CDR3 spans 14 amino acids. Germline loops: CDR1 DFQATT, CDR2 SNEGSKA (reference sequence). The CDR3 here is CSARGAGVPHEQFF. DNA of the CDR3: TGCAGTGCTAGGGGGGCGGGAGTCCCCCACGAGCAGTTCTTC.

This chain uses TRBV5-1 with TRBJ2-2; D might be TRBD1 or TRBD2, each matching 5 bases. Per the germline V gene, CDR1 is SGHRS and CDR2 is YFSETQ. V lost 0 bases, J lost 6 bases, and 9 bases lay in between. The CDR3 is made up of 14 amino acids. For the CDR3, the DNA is TGCGCCAGCAGCTTGGACTCGGGGCCCGGGGAGCTGTTTTTT. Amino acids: CASSLDSGPGELFF.